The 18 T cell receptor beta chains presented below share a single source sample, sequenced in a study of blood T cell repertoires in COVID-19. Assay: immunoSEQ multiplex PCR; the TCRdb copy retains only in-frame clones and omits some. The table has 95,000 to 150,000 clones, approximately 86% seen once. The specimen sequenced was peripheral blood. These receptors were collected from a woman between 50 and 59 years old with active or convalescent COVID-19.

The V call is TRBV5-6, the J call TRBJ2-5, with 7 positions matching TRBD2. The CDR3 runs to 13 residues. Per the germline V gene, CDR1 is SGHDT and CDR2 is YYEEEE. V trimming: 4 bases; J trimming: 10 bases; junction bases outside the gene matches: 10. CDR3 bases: TGTGCCAGCAGCCTCCCCAGGGAGGGCGACCAGTACTTC. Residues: CASSLPREGDQYF.

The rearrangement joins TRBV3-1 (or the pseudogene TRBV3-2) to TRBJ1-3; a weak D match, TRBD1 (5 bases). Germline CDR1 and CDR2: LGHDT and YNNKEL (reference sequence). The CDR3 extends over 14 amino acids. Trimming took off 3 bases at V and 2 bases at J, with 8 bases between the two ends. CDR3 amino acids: CASSQDTAGNTIYF. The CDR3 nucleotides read TGTGCCAGCAGCCAGGACACGGCTGGAAACACCATATATTTT.

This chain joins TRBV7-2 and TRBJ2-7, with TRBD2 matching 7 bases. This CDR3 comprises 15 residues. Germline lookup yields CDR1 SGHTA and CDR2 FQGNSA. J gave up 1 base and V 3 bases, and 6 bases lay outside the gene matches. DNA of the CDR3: TGTGCCAGCAGCTTCCTACTAGCGCGGTCCTACGAGCAGTACTTC. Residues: CASSFLLARSYEQYF.

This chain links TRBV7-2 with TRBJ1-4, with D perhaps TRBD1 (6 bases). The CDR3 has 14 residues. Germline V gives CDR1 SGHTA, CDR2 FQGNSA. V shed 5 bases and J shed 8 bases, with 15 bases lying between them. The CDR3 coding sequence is TGTGCCAGCAGCGCGGGGGGCGGAGGAGAAAAACTGTTTTTT. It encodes CASSAGGGGEKLFF.

The CDR3 DNA sequence: TGTGCCAGCAGCCTATGGACAGGGACTGGGAATGAGCAGTTCTTC. Translated, it gives CASSLWTGTGNEQFF. This chain connects TRBV7-9 to TRBJ2-1; TRBD1 agrees at 8 bases. The germline V gene encodes CDR1 SEHNR and CDR2 FQNEAQ (reference sequence). The CDR3 runs 15 residues. V was pared by 5 bases and J by 7 bases, with 10 bases of the junction left unmatched. Full variable domain (rest looked up from reference TRBV7-9 and TRBJ2-1): DTGVSQNPRHKITKRGQNVTFRCDPISEHNRLYWYRQTLGQGPEFLTYFQNEAQLEKSRLLSDRFSAERPKGSFSTLEIQRTEQGDSAMYLCASSLWTGTGNEQFFGPGTRLTVL.

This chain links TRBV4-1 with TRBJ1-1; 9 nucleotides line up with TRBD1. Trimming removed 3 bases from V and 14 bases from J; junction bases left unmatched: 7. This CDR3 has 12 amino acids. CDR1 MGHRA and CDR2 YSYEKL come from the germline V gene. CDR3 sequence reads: CASSQEVGTGFF. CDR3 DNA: TGCGCCAGCAGCCAGGAGGTTGGGACAGGGTTCTTT.

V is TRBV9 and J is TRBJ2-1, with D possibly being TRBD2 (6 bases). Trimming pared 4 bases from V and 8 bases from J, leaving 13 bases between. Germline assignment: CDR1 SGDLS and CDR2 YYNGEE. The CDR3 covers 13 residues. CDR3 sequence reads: CASSSGGSHEQFF. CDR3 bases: TGTGCCAGCAGCTCCGGGGGTTCGCATGAGCAGTTCTTC.

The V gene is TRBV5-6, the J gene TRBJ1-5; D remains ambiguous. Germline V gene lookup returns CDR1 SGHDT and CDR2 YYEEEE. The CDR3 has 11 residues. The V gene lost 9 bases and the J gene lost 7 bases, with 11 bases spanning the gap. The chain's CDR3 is CANPEEQPQHF. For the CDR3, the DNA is TGTGCCAACCCGGAGGAACAGCCCCAGCATTTT. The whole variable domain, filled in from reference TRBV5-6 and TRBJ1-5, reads DAGVTQSPTHLIKTRGQQVTLRCSPKSGHDTVSWYQQALGQGPQFIFQYYEEEERQRGNFPDRFSGHQFPNYSSELNVNALLLGDSALYLCANPEEQPQHFGDGTRLSIL.

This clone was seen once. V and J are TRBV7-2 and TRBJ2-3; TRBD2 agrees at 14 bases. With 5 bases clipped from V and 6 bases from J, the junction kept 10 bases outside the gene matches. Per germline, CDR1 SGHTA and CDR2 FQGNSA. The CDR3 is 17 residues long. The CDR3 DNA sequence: TGTGCCAGCAGCAAAACCGGGACTAGCGGGAGTTGGGATACGCAGTATTTT. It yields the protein CASSKTGTSGSWDTQYF.

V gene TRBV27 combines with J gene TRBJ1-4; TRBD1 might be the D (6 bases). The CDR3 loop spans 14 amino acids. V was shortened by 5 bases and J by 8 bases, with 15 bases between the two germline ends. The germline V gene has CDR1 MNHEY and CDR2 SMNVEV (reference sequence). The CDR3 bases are TGTGCCAGCAGTCACGGGACATCCAGGGAAAAACTGTTTTTT. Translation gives CASSHGTSREKLFF.

The CDR3 DNA follows: TGTGCCAGCAGTGAGTTACAGCCTAATGAAAAACTGTTTTTT. It specifies CASSELQPNEKLFF. The rearrangement joins TRBV2 to TRBJ1-4; no firm D call. The CDR3 spans 14 residues. Trimming pared 3 bases from V and 3 bases from J, leaving 8 bases between. CDR1 and CDR2 from the germline V gene are SNHLY and FYNNEI.

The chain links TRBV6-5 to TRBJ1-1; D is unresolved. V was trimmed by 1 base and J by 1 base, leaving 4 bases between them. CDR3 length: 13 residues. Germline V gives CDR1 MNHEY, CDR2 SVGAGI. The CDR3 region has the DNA TGTGCCAGCAGTTACTACTCGAACACTGAAGCTTTCTTT. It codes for CASSYYSNTEAFF.

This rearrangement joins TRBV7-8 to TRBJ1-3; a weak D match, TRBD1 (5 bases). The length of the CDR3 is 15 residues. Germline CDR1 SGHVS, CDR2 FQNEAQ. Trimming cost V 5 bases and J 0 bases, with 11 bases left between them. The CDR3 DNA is TGTGCCAGCAGCAAACCAAGGGGCTCTGGAAACACCATATATTTT. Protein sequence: CASSKPRGSGNTIYF.

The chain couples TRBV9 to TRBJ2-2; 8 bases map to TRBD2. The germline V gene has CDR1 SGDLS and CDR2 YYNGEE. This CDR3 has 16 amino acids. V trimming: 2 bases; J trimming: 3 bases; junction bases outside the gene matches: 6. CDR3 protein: CASSVGTSPYTGELFF. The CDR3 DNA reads TGTGCCAGCAGCGTTGGGACTAGTCCTTACACCGGGGAGCTGTTTTTT. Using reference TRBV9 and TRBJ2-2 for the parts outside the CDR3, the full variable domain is DSGVTQTPKHLITATGQRVTLRCSPRSGDLSVYWYQQSLDQGLQFLIQYYNGEERAKGNILERFSAQQFPDLHSELNLSSLELGDSALYFCASSVGTSPYTGELFFGEGSRLTVL.

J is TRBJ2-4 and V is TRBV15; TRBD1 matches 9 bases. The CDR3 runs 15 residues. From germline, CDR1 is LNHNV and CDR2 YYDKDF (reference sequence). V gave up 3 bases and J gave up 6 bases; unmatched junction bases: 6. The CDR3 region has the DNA TGTGCCACCAGCAGCCCGACAGGGGGGAGAAACATTCAGTACTTC. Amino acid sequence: CATSSPTGGRNIQYF.

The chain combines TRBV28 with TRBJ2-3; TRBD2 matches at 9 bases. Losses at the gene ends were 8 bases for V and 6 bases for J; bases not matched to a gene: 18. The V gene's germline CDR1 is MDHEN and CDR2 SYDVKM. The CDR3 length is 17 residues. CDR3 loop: CASLSSFGASGIDTQYF. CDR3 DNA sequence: TGTGCCAGCCTGAGCAGTTTCGGGGCTAGCGGGATCGATACGCAGTATTTT.

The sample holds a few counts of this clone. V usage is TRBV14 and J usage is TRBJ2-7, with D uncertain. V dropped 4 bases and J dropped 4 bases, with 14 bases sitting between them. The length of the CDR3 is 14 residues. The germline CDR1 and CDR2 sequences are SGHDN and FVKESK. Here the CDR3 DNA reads TGTGCCAGCAGCCCCGAACTTAGATATTACGAGCAGTACTTC. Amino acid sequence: CASSPELRYYEQYF.

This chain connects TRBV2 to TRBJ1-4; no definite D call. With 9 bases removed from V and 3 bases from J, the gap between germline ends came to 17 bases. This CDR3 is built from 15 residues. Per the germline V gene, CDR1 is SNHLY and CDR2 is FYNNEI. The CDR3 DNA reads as TGTGCCAGACGCGCGGGGAGGGCATCTAATGAAAAACTGTTTTTT. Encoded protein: CARRAGRASNEKLFF. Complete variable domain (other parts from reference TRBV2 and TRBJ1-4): EPEVTQTPSHQVTQMGQEVILRCVPISNHLYFYWYRQILGQKVEFLVSFYNNEISEKSEIFDDQFSVERPDGSNFTLKIRSTKLEDSAMYFCARRAGRASNEKLFFGSGTQLSVL.